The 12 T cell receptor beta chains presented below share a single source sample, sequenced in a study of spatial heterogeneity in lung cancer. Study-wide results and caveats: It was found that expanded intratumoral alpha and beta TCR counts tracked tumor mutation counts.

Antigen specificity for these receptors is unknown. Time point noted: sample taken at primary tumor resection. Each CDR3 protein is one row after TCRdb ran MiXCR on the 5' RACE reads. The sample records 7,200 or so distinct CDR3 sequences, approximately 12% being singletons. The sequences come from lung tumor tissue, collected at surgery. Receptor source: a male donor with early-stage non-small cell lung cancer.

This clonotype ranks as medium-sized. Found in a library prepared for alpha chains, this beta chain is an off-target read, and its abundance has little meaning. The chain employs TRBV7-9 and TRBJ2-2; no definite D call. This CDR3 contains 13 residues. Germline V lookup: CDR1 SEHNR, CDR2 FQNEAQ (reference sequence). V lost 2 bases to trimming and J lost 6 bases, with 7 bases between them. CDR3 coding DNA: TGTGCCAGCAGCTTACAGTTGGCCGGGGAGCTGTTTTTT. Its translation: CASSLQLAGELFF.

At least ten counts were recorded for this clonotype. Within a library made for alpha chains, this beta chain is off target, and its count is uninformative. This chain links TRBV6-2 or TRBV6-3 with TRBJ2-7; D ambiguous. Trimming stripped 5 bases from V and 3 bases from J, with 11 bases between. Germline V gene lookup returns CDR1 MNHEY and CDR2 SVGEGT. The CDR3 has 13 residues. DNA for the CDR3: TGTGCCAGCAGTCTGGCGGTCGGCTACGAGCAGTACTTC. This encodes CASSLAVGYEQYF.

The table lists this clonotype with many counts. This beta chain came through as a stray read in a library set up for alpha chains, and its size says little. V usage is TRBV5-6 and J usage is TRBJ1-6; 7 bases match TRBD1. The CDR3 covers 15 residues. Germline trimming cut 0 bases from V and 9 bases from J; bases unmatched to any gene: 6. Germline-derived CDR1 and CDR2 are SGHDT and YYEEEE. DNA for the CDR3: TGTGCCAGCAGCTTGGGACAGGGCGTAGGTTCACCCCTCCACTTT. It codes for CASSLGQGVGSPLHF.

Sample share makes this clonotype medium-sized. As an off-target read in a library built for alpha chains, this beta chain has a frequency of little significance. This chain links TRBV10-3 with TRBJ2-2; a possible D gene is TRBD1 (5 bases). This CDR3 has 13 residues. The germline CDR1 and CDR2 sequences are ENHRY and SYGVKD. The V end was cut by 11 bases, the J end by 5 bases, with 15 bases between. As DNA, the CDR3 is TGTGCCTCCAATGCGGACATTACCGGGGAGCTGTTTTTT. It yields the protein CASNADITGELFF.

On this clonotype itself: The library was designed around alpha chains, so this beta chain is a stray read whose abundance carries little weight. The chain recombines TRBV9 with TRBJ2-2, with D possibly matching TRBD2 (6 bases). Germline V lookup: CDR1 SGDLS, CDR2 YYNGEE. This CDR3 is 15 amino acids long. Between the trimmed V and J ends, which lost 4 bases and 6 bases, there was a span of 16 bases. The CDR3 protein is CASSPGLIDAGELFF. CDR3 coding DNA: TGTGCCAGCAGCCCCGGACTAATCGACGCCGGGGAGCTGTTTTTT.

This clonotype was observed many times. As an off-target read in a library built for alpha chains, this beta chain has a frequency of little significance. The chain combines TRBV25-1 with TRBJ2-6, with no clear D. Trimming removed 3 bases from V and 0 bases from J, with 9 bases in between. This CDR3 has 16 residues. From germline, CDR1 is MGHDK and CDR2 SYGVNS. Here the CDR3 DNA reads TGTGCCAGCAGTGATGTGGTTGGCTCTGGGGCCAACGTCCTGACTTTC. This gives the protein CASSDVVGSGANVLTF.

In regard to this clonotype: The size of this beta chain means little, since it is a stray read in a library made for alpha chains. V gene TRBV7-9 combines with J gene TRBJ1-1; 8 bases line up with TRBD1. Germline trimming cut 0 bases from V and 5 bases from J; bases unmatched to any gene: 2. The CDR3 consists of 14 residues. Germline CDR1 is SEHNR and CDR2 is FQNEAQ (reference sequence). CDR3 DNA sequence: TGTGCCAGCAGCTTAGCCAGGGGGCTTACTGAAGCTTTCTTT. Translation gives CASSLARGLTEAFF.

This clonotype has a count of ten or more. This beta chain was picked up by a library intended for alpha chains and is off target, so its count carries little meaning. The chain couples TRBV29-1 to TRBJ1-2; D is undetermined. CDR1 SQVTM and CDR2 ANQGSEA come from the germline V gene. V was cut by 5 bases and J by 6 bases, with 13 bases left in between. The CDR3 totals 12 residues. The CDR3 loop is CSVKSEGNGYTF. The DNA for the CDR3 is TGCAGCGTTAAGTCGGAAGGGAATGGCTACACCTTC.

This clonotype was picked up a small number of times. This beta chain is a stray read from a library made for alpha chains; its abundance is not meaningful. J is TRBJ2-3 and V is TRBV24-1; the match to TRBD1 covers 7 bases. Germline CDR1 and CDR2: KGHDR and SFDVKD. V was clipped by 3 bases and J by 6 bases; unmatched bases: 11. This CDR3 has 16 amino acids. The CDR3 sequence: CATSDEGGRSWDTQYF. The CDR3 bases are TGTGCCACCAGTGATGAAGGGGGCCGGTCGTGGGATACGCAGTATTTT.

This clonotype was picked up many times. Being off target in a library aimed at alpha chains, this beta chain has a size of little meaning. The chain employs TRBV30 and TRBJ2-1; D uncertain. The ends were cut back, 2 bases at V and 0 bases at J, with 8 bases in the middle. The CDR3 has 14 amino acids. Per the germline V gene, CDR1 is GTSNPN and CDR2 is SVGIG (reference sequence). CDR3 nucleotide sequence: TGTGCCTGGAGTATCTTTGGCTCCTACAATGAGCAGTTCTTC. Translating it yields CAWSIFGSYNEQFF.

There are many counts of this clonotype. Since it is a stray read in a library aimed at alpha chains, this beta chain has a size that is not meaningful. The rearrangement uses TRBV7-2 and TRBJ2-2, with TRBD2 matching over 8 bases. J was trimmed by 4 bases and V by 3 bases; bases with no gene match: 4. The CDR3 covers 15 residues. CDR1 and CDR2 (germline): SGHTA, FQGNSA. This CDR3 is CASSFAGGRTGELFF. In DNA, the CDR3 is TGTGCCAGCAGCTTCGCGGGAGGTCGCACCGGGGAGCTGTTTTTT.

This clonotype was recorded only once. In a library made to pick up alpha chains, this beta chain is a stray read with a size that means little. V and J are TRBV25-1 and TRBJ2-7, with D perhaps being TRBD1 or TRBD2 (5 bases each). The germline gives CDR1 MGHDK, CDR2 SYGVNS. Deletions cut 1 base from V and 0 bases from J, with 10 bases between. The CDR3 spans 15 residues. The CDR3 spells CASSESGTLSYEQYF. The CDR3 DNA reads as TGTGCCAGCAGTGAATCAGGGACCCTCTCCTACGAGCAGTACTTC.